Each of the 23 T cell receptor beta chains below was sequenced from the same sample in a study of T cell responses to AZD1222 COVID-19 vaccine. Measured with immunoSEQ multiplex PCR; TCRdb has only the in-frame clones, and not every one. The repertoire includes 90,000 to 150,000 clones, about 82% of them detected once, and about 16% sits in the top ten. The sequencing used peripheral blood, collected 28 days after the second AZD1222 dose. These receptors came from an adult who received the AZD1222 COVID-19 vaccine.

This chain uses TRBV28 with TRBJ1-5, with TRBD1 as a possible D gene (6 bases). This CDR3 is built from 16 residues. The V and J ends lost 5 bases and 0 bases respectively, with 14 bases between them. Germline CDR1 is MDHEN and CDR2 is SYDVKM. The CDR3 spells CASSLRTVYSNQPQHF. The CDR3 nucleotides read TGTGCCAGCAGTCTACGGACAGTTTATAGCAATCAGCCCCAGCATTTT.

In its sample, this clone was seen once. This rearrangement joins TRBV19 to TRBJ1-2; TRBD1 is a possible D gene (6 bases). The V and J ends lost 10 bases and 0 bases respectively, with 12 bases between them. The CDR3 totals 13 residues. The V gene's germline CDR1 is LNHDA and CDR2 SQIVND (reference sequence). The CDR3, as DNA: TGTGCCACCCTGGACAGAGCTAACTATGGCTACACCTTC. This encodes CATLDRANYGYTF.

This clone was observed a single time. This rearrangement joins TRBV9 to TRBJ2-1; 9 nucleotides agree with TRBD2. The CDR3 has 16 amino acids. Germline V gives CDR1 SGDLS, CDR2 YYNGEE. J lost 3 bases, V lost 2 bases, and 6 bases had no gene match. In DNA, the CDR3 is TGTGCCAGCAGCGTGTCGATTAGCGGGGGCTACAATGAGCAGTTCTTC. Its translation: CASSVSISGGYNEQFF. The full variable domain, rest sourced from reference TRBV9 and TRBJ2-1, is DSGVTQTPKHLITATGQRVTLRCSPRSGDLSVYWYQQSLDQGLQFLIQYYNGEERAKGNILERFSAQQFPDLHSELNLSSLELGDSALYFCASSVSISGGYNEQFFGPGTRLTVL.

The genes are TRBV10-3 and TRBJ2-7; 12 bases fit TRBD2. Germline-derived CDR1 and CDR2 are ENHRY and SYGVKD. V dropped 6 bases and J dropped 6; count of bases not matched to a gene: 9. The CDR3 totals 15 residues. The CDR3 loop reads CAISKSSGRAGEQYF. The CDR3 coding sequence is TGTGCCATCAGCAAGTCTAGCGGGAGGGCCGGCGAGCAGTACTTC.

The CDR3 sequence: CASSRRGRQETQYF. The CDR3 DNA reads TGTGCCAGTAGTCGTAGGGGGCGCCAAGAGACCCAGTACTTC. The V gene is TRBV19, the J gene TRBJ2-5; 7 positions agree with TRBD1. The germline gives CDR1 LNHDA, CDR2 SQIVND (reference sequence). The CDR3 runs 14 residues. J was trimmed by 1 base and V by 5 bases; bases with no gene match: 4.

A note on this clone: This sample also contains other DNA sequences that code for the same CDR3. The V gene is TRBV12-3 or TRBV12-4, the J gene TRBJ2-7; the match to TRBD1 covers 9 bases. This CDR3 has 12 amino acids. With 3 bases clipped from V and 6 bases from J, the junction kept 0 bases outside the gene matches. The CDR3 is CASSLTGGEQYF. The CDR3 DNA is TGTGCCAGCAGTTTGACAGGGGGCGAGCAGTACTTC.

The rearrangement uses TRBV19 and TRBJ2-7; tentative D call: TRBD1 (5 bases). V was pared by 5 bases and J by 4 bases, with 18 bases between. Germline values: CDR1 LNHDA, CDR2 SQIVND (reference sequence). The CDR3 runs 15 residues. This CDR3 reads CASSPAQGMFYEQYF. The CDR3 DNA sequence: TGTGCCAGTAGTCCCGCCCAGGGTATGTTTTACGAGCAGTACTTC.

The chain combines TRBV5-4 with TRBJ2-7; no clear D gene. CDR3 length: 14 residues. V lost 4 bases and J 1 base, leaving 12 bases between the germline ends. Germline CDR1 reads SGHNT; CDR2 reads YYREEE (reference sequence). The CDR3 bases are TGTGCCAGCAGCCCAGACACGGTTTCCTACGAGCAGTACTTC. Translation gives CASSPDTVSYEQYF.

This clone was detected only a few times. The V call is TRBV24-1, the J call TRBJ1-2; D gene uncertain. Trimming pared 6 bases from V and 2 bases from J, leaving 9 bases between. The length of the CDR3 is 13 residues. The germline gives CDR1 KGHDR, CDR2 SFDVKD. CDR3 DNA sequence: TGTGCCACCAGTTCATCCCCGAACTATGGCTACACCTTC. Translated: CATSSSPNYGYTF.

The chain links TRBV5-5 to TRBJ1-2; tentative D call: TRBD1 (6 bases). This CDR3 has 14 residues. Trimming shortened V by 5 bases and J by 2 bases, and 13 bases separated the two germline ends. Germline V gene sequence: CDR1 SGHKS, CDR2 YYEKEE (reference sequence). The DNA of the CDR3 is TGTGCCAGCAGAACCGGGACACTAAACTATGGCTACACCTTC. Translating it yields CASRTGTLNYGYTF.

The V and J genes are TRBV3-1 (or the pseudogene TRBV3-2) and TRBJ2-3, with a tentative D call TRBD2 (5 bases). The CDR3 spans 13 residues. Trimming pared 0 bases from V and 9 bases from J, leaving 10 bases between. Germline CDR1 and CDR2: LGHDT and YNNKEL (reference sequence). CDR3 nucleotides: TGTGCCAGCAGCCAAGAGGGAGCTATGACGCAGTATTTT. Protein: CASSQEGAMTQYF.

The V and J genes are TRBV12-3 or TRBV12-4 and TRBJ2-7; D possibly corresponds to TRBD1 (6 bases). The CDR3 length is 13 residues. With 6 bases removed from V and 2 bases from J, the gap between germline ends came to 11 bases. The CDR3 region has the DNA TGTGCCAGCAGCGTGGACAGCACCTACGAGCAGTACTTC. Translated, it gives CASSVDSTYEQYF.

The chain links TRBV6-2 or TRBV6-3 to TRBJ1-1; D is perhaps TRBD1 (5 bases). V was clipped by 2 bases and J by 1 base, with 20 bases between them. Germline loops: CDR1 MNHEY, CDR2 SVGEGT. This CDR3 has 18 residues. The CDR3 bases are TGTGCCAGCAGTTACGGAGTCGGAAAGGGCGGGACGAACACTGAAGCTTTCTTT. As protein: CASSYGVGKGGTNTEAFF.

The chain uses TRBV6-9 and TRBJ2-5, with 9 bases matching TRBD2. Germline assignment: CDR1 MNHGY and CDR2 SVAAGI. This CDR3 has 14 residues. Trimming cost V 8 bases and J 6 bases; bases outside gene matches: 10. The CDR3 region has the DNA TGTGCCAGCCGATTGCGGGGGGGCCCAAAGACCCAGTACTTC. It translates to CASRLRGGPKTQYF.

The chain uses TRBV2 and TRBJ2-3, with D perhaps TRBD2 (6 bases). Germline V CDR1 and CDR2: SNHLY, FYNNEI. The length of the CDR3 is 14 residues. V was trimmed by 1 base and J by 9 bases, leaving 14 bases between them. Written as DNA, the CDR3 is TGTGCCAGCAGTGAAGAGGGACTGGTGTTCACGCAGTATTTT. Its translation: CASSEEGLVFTQYF.

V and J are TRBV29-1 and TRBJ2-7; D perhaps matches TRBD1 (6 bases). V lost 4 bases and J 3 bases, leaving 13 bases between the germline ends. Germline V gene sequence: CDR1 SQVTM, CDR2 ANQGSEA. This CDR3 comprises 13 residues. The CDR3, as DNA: TGCAGCGTTGGGAACAGCAGGGGCTACGAGCAGTACTTC. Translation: CSVGNSRGYEQYF.

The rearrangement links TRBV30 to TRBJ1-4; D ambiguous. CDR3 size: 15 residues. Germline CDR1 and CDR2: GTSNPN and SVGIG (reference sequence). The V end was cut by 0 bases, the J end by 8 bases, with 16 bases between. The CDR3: CAWSVGAGLGEKLFF. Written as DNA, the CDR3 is TGTGCCTGGAGTGTAGGCGCGGGGTTAGGGGAAAAACTGTTTTTT.

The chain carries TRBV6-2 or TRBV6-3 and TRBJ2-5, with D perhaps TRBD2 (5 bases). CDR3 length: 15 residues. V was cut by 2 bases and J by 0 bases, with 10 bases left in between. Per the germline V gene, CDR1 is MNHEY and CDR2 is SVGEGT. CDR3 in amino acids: CASSYNPADQETQYF. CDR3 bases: TGTGCCAGCAGTTACAATCCAGCGGACCAAGAGACCCAGTACTTC.

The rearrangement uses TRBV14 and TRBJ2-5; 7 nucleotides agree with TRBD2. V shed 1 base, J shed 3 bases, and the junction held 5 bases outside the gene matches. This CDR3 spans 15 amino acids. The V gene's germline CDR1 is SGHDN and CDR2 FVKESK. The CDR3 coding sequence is TGTGCCAGCAGCCAAGTATCTAGCGGTAAAGAGACCCAGTACTTC. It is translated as CASSQVSSGKETQYF.

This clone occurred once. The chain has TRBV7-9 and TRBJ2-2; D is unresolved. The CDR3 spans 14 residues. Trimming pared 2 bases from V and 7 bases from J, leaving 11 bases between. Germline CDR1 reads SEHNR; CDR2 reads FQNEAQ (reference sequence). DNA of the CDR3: TGTGCCAGCAGCTTAACCCCAGGCAGCGGGGAGCTGTTTTTT. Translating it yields CASSLTPGSGELFF. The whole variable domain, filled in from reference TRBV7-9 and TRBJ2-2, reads DTGVSQNPRHKITKRGQNVTFRCDPISEHNRLYWYRQTLGQGPEFLTYFQNEAQLEKSRLLSDRFSAERPKGSFSTLEIQRTEQGDSAMYLCASSLTPGSGELFFGEGSRLTVL.

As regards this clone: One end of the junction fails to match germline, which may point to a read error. The CDR3 loop reads CDSSQIPAGGTEAFF. CDR3 DNA sequence: TGTGACAGCAGCCAAATCCCGGCCGGGGGTACTGAAGCTTTCTTT. The chain is built from TRBV7-2 and TRBJ1-1; D is perhaps TRBD1 (5 bases). This CDR3 comprises 15 residues. The germline V gene has CDR1 SGHTA and CDR2 FQGNSA. The whole variable domain, remainder taken from reference TRBV7-2 and TRBJ1-1, is GAGVSQSPSNKVTEKGKDVELRCDPISGHTALYWYRQSLGQGLEFLIYFQGNSAPDKSGLPSDRFSAERTGGSVSTLTIQRTQQEDSAVYLCDSSQIPAGGTEAFFGQGTRLTVV.

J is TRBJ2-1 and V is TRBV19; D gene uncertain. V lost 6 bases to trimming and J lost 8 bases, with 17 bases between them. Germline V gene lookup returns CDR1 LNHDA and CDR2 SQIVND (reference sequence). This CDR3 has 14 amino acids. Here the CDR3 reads CASSVRTPSYEQFF. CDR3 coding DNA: TGTGCCAGTAGCGTCCGAACTCCTTCCTATGAGCAGTTCTTC. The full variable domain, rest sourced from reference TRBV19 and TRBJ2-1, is DGGITQSPKYLFRKEGQNVTLSCEQNLNHDAMYWYRQDPGQGLRLIYYSQIVNDFQKGDIAEGYSVSREKKESFPLTVTSAQKNPTAFYLCASSVRTPSYEQFFGPGTRLTVL.

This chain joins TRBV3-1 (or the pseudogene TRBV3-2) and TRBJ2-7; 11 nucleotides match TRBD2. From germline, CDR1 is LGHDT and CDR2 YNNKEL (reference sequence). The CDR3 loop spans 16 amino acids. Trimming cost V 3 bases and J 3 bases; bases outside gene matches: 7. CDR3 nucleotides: TGTGCCAGCAGCCAGTTTAGCGGGAGGGGGTTCTACGAGCAGTACTTC. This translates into CASSQFSGRGFYEQYF.